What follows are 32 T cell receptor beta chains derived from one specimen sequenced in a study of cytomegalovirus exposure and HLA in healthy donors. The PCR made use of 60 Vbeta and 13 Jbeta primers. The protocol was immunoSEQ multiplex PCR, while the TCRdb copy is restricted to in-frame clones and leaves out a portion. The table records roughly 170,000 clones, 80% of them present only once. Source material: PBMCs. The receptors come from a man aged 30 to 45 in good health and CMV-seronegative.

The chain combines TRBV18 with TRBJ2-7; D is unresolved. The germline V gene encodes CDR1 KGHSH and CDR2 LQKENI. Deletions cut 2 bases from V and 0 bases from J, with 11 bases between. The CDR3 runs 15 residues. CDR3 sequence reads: CASSPRLLLSYEQYF. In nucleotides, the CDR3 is TGTGCCAGCTCACCAAGACTGCTCCTCTCCTACGAGCAGTACTTC.

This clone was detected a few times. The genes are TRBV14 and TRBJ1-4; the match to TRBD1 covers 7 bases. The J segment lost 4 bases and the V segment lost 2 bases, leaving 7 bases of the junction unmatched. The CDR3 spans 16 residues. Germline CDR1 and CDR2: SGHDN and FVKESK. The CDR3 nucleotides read TGTGCCAGCAGCCAATACGACGGGACAGATAATGAAAAACTGTTTTTT. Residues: CASSQYDGTDNEKLFF. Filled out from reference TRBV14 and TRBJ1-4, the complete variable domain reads EAGVTQFPSHSVIEKGQTVTLRCDPISGHDNLYWYRRVMGKEIKFLLHFVKESKQDESGMPNNRFLAERTGGTYSTLKVQPAELEDSGVYFCASSQYDGTDNEKLFFGSGTQLSVL.

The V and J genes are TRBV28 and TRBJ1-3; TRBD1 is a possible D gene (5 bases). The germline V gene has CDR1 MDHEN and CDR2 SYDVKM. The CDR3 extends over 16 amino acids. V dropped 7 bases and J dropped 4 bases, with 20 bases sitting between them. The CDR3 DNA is TGTGCCAGCACCTACCGGAGGGCTGGGGCAGGAAACACCATATATTTT. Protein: CASTYRRAGAGNTIYF.

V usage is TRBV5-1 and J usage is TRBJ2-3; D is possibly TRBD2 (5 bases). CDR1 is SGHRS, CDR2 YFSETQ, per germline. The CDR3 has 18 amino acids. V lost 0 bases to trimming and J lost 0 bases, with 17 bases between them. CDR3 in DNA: TGCGCCAGCAGCTTGGTTTTTCTCGGCGGCGGGAGCACAGATACGCAGTATTTT. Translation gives CASSLVFLGGGSTDTQYF.

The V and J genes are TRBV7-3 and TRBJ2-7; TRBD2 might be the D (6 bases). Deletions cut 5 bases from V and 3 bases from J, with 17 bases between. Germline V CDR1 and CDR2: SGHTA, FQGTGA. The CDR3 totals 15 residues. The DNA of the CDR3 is TGTGCCAGCAGCCCCGGAGGGTCCATGTACTACGAGCAGTACTTC. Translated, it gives CASSPGGSMYYEQYF.

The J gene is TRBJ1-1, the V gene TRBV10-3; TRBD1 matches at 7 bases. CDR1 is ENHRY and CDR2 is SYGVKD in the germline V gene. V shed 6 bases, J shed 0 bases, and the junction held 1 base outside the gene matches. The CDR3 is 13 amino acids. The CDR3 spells CAIRGQLNTEAFF. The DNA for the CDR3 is TGTGCCATCAGGGGACAGCTGAACACTGAAGCTTTCTTT.

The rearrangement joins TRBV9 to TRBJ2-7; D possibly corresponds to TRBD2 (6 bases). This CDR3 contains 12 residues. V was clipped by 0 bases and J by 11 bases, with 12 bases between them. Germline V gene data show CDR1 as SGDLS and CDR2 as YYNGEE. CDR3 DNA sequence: TGTGCCAGCAGCGTAGTCGAGGGGAGGAAGTACTTC. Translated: CASSVVEGRKYF.

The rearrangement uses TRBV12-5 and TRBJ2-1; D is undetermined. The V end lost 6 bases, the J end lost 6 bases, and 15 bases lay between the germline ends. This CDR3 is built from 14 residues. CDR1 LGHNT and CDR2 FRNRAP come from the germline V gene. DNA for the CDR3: TGTGCTAGTGGCCCCACCTCGAGGATCAATGAGCAGTTCTTC. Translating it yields CASGPTSRINEQFF.

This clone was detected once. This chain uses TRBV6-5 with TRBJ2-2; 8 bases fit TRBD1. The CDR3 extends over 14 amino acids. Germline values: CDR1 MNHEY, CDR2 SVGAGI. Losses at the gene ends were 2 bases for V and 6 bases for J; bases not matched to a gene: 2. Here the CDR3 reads CASSYAGGPGELFF. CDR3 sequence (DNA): TGTGCCAGCAGTTACGCAGGGGGCCCCGGGGAGCTGTTTTTT.

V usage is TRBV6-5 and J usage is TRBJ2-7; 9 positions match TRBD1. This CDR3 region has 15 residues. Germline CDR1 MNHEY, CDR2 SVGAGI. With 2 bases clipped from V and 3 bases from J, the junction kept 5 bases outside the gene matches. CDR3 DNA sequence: TGTGCCAGCAGTTACACTACAGGGGGCGACTACGAGCAGTACTTC. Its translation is CASSYTTGGDYEQYF.

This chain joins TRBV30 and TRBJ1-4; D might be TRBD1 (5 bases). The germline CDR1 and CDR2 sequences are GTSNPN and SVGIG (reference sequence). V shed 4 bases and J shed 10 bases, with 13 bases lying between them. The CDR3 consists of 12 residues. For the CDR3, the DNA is TGTGCCTGGATGAAACAGGTGGGAAAACTGTTTTTT. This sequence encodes CAWMKQVGKLFF. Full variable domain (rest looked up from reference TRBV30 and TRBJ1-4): SQTIHQWPATLVQPVGSPLSLECTVEGTSNPNLYWYRQAAGRGLQLLFYSVGIGQISSEVPQNLSASRPQDRQFILSSKKLLLSDSGFYLCAWMKQVGKLFFGSGTQLSVL.

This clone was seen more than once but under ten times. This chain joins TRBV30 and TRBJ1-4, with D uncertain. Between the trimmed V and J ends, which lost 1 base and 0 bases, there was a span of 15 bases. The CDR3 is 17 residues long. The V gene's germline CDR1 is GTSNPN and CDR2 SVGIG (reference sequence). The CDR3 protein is CAWSGSLLSATNEKLFF. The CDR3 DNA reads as TGTGCCTGGAGTGGGAGCCTCCTCTCTGCAACTAATGAAAAACTGTTTTTT.

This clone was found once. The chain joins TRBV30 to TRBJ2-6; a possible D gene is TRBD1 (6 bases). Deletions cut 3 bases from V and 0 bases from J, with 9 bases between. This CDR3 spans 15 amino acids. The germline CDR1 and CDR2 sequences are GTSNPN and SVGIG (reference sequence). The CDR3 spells CAWRGQLSGANVLTF. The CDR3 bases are TGTGCCTGGAGAGGACAGCTCTCTGGGGCCAACGTCCTGACTTTC.

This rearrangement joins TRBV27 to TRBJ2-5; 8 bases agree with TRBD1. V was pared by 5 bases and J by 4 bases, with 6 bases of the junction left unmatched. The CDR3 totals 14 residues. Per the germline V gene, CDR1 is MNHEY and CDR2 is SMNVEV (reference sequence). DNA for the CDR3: TGTGCCAGCAGTCTACGGACAGGGTCAGAGACCCAGTACTTC. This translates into CASSLRTGSETQYF.

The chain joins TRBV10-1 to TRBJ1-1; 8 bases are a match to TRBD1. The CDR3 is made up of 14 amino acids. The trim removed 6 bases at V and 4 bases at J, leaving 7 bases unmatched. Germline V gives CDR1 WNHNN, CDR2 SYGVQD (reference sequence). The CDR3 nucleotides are TGCGCCAGCAGCGATGGACAGGGTGTCACTGAAGCTTTCTTT. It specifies CASSDGQGVTEAFF.

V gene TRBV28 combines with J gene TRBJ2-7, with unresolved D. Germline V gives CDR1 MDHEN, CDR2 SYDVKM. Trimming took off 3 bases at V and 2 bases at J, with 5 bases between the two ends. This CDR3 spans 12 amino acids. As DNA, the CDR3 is TGTGCCAGCAGTTTTGGCACCTACGAGCAGTACTTC. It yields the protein CASSFGTYEQYF.

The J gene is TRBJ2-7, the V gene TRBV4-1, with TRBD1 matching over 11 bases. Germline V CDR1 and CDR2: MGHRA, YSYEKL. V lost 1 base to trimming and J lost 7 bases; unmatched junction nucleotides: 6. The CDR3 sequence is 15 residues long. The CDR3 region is CASSQAGTGGYEQYF. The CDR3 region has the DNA TGCGCCAGCAGCCAAGCCGGGACAGGGGGATATGAGCAGTACTTC.

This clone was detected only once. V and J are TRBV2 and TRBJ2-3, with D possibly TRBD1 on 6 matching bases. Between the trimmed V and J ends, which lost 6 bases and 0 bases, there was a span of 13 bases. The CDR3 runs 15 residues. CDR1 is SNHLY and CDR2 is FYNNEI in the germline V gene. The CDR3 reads CASRRGSTSTDTQYF. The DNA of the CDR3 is TGTGCCAGCAGGAGGGGGTCAACTAGCACAGATACGCAGTATTTT.

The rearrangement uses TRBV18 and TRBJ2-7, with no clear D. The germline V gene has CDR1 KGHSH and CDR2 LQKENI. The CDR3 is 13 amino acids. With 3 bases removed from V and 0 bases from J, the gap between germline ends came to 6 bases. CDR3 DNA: TGTGCCAGCTCACCCCCGGTCTCCTACGAGCAGTACTTC. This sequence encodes CASSPPVSYEQYF.

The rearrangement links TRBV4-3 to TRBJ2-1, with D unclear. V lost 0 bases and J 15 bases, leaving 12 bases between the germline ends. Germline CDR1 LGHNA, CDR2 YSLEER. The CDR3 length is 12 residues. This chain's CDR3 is CASSQDTLVVFF. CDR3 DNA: TGCGCCAGCAGCCAAGATACCTTGGTAGTGTTCTTC.

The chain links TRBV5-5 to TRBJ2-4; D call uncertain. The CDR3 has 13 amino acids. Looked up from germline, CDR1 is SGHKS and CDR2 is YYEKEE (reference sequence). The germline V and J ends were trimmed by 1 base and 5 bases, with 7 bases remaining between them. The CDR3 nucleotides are TGTGCCAGCAGCTTGCGGTCGGAAAACATTCAGTACTTC. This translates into CASSLRSENIQYF.

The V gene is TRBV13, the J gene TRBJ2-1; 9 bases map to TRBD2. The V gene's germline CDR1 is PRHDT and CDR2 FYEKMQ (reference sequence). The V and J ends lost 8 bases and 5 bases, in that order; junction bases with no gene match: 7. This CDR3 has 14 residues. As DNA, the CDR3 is TGTGCCAGCTTGAGCGGGAGGCCCCACAATGAGCAGTTCTTC. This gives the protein CASLSGRPHNEQFF.

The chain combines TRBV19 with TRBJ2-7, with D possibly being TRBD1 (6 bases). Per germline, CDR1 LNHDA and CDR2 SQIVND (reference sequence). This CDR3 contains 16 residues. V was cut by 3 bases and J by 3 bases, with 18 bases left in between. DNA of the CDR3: TGTGCCAGTAGTATTGGTGTGTCAGGGGCGGTCTACGAGCAGTACTTC. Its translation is CASSIGVSGAVYEQYF.

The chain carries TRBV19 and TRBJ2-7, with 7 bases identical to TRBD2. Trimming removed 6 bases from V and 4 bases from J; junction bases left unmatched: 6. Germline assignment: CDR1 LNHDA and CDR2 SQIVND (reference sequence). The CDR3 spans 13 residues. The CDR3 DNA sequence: TGTGCCAGTAGCCGAACGCGGGGGTACGAGCAGTACTTC. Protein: CASSRTRGYEQYF. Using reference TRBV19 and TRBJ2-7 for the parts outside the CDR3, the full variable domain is DGGITQSPKYLFRKEGQNVTLSCEQNLNHDAMYWYRQDPGQGLRLIYYSQIVNDFQKGDIAEGYSVSREKKESFPLTVTSAQKNPTAFYLCASSRTRGYEQYFGPGTRLTVT.

As DNA, the CDR3 is TGTGCCAGCAGCGGACAGGGAATGACTAGCGGGGCCTACGAGCAGTACTTC. Protein product: CASSGQGMTSGAYEQYF. The J gene is TRBJ2-7, the V gene TRBV11-2; TRBD2 matches 11 bases. Trimming took 5 bases from V and 2 from J; bases not matched to a gene: 11. The CDR3 is 17 residues long. Looked up from germline, CDR1 is SGHAT and CDR2 is FQNNGV.

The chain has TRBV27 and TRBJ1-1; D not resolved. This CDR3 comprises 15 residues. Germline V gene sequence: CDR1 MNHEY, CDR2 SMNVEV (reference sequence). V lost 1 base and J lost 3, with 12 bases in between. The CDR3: CASSLWAGDHTEAFF. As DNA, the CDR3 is TGTGCCAGCAGTTTATGGGCAGGCGATCACACTGAAGCTTTCTTT.

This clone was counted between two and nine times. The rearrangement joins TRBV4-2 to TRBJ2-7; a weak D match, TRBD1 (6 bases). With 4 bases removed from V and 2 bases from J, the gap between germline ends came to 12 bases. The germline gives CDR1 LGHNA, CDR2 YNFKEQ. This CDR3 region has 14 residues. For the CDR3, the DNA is TGTGCCAGCAGCCGGGCGCCAGGGGCCTACGAGCAGTACTTC. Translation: CASSRAPGAYEQYF.

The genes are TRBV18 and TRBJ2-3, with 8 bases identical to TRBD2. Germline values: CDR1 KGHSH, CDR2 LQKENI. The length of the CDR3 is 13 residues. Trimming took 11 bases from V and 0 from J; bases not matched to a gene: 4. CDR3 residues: CAESGGSTDTQYF. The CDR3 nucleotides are TGTGCCGAGAGCGGGGGTAGCACAGATACGCAGTATTTT.

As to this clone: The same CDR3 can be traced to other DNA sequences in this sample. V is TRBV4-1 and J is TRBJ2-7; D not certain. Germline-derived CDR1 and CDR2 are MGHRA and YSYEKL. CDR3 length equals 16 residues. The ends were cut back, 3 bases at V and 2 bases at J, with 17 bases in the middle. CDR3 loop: CASSQDPSAFTYEQYF. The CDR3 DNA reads TGCGCCAGCAGCCAGGATCCCAGCGCGTTCACCTACGAGCAGTACTTC.

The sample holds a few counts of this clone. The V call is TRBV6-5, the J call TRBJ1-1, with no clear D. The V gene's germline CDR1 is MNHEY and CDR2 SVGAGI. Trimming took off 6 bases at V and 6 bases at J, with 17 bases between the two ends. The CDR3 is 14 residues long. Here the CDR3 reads CASRAQTPKPEAFF. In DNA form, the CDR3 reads TGTGCCAGCAGGGCACAGACCCCCAAACCTGAAGCTTTCTTT.

The CDR3 region has the DNA TGTGCCAGCAGTCCCCGGCAGGCTTACACAGATACGCAGTATTTT. Its translation is CASSPRQAYTDTQYF. This chain connects TRBV5-4 to TRBJ2-3; D gene ambiguous. In germline, CDR1 is SGHNT, CDR2 YYREEE (reference sequence). Between the trimmed V and J ends, which lost 5 bases and 2 bases, there was a span of 15 bases. This CDR3 comprises 15 residues.

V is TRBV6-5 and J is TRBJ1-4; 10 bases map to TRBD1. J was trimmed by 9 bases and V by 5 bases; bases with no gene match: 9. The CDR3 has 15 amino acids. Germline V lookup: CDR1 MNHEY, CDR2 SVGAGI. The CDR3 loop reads CASSPDRGLIQKLFF. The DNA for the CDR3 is TGTGCCAGCAGTCCAGACAGGGGGCTAATACAAAAACTGTTTTTT.